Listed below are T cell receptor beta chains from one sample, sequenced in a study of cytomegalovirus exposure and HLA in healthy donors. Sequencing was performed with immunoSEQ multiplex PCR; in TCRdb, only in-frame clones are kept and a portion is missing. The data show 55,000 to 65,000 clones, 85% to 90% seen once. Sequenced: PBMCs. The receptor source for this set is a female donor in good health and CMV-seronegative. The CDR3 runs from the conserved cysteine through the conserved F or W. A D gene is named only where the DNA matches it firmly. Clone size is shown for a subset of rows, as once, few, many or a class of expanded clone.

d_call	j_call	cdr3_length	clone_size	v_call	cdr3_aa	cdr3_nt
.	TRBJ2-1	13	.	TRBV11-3	CASSYQSYNEQFF	TGTGCCAGCAGCTACCAGTCGTACAATGAGCAGTTCTTC
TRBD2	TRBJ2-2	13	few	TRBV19	CASSPTSAGELFF	TGTGCCAGTAGTCCGACTAGCGCCGGGGAGCTGTTTTTT
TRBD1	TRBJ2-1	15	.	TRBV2	CASSPGQGLESEQFF	TGTGCCAGCAGTCCGGGACAGGGGTTGGAGAGTGAGCAGTTCTTC
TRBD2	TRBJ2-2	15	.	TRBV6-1	CASSEVGGGSGELFF	TGTGCCAGCAGTGAAGTGGGGGGGGGATCCGGGGAGCTGTTTTTT
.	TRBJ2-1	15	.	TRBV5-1	CASSLGGLAWNEQFF	TGCGCCAGCAGCTTGGGCGGGCTAGCCTGGAATGAGCAGTTCTTC
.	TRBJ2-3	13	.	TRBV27	CASSLTGPDTQYF	TGTGCCAGCAGTTTAACAGGGCCAGATACGCAGTATTTT
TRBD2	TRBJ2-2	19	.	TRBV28	CASSSPSLAGGTSLWELFF	TGTGCCAGCAGTTCCCCCTCCCTAGCGGGAGGGACCAGTCTCTGGGAGCTGTTTTTT
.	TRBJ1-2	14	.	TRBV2	CASSQDLANYGYTF	TGTGCCAGCAGCCAAGATCTGGCCAACTATGGCTACACCTTC
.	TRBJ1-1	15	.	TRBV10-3	CAISEPSLRGTEAFF	TGTGCCATCAGTGAGCCGAGTCTTAGGGGCACTGAAGCTTTCTTT
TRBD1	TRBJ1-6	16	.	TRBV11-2	CASSARLGGVGSPLHF	TGTGCCAGCAGCGCAAGATTAGGGGGCGTTGGTTCACCCCTCCACTTT
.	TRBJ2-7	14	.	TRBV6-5	CASSITGLNYEQYF	TGTGCCAGCAGCATTACAGGGTTGAACTACGAGCAGTACTTC
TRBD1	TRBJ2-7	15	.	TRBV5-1	CASSSGQGAGYEQYF	TGCGCCAGCAGCTCGGGACAGGGGGCAGGGTACGAGCAGTACTTC
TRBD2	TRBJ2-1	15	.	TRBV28	CASRPGLAAYNEQFF	TGTGCCAGCAGGCCGGGACTAGCGGCCTACAATGAGCAGTTCTTC
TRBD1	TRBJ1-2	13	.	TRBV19	CATTRDSLGGYTF	TGTGCCACCACTCGGGACAGCTTAGGTGGCTACACCTTC
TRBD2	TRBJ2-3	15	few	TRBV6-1	CASSSQAGGPRAQYF	TGTGCCAGCAGTTCACAAGCGGGAGGGCCCCGGGCGCAGTATTTT
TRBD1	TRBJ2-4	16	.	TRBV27	CASSLGQGALKNIQYF	TGTGCCAGCAGTTTAGGTCAGGGGGCGTTGAAAAACATTCAGTACTTC
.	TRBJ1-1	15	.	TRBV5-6	CASSLVRGLNTEAFF	TGTGCCAGCAGCTTGGTCAGGGGCTTGAACACTGAAGCTTTCTTT
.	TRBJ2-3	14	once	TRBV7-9	CASSSLDFADTQYF	TGTGCCAGCAGCTCACTAGATTTCGCAGATACGCAGTATTTT
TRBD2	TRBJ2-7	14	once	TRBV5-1	CASSDGTNTYEQYF	TGCGCCAGCAGTGATGGGACTAATACCTACGAGCAGTACTTC
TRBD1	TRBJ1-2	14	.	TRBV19	CASNVDRDGYGYTF	TGTGCCAGTAACGTCGACAGGGACGGCTATGGCTACACCTTC
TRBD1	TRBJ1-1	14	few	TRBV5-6	CASSLRTGDTEAFF	TGTGCCAGCAGCTTACGGACAGGGGACACTGAAGCTTTCTTT
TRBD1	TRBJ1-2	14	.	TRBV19	CASSGQGWSYGYTF	TGTGCCAGTAGTGGACAGGGGTGGAGCTATGGCTACACCTTC
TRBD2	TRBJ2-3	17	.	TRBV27	CASSSPQDGRAPDTQYF	TGTGCCAGCAGTTCTCCACAGGACGGGAGGGCCCCAGATACGCAGTATTTT
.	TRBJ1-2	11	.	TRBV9	CASSVGLGYTF	TGTGCCAGCAGCGTGGGACTTGGCTACACCTTC
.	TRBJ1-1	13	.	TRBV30	CAWSIQPGTEAFF	TGTGCCTGGAGTATTCAGCCGGGCACTGAAGCTTTCTTT
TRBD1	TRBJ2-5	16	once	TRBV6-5	CASSYTGQGMGETQYF	TGTGCCAGCAGTTACACAGGACAGGGGATGGGAGAGACCCAGTACTTC
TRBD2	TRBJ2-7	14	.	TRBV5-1	CASRVAGGTYEQYF	TGCGCCAGCAGAGTGGCGGGAGGGACCTACGAGCAGTACTTC
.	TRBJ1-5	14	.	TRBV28	CASSSDSIRQPQHF	TGTGCCAGCAGTTCAGACAGCATCCGTCAGCCCCAGCATTTT
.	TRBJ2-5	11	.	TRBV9	CASSEGETQYF	TGTGCCAGCAGCGAGGGGGAGACCCAGTACTTC
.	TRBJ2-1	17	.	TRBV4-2	CASSQVWRGLSYNEQFF	TGTGCCAGCAGCCAAGTCTGGCGCGGCCTCTCCTACAATGAGCAGTTCTTC
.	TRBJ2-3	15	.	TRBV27	CASSLERESTDTQYF	TGTGCCAGCAGTTTAGAACGGGAGAGCACAGATACGCAGTATTTT
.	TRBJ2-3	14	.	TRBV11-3	CASSLHRATDTQYF	TGTGCCAGCAGCTTACACAGGGCAACAGATACGCAGTATTTT
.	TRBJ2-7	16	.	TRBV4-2	CASSQDPAGAVDEQYF	TGTGCCAGCAGCCAAGACCCCGCGGGGGCCGTAGACGAGCAGTACTTC
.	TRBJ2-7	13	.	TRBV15	CATSSSRGGEQYF	TGTGCCACCAGCAGCTCCAGGGGTGGCGAGCAGTACTTC
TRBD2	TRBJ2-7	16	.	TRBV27	CASSISGGLANYEQYF	TGTGCCAGCAGTATCAGTGGGGGACTAGCGAACTACGAGCAGTACTTC
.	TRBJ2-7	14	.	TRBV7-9	CASSSAGTSYEQYF	TGTGCCAGCAGCTCTGCGGGCACCTCCTACGAGCAGTACTTC
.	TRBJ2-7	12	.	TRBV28	CASSHSSYEQYF	TGTGCCAGCAGTCACAGCTCCTACGAGCAGTACTTC
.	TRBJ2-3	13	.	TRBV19	CASSIAQVDTQYF	TGTGCCAGTAGTATCGCGCAGGTTGATACGCAGTATTTT
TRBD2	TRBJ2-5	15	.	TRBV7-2	CASSLVASGRETQYF	TGTGCCAGCAGCTTAGTCGCAAGCGGGAGGGAGACCCAGTACTTC
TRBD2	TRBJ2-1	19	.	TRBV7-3	CASSSPFPASGTYHNEQFF	TGTGCCAGCAGCTCCCCCTTTCCCGCCAGCGGGACTTACCACAATGAGCAGTTCTTC
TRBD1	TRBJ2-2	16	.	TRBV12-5	CASGLGQGEGAGELFF	TGTGCTAGTGGTTTGGGACAGGGAGAAGGGGCCGGGGAGCTGTTTTTT
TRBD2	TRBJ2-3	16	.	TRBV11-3	CASSWGVAGGLDTQYF	TGTGCCAGCAGCTGGGGGGTAGCGGGAGGTTTAGATACGCAGTATTTT
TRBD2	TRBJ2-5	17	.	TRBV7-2	CASSAGLARGIWETQYF	TGTGCCAGCAGCGCAGGACTAGCGAGAGGTATATGGGAGACCCAGTACTTC
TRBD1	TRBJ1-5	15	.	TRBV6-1	CASSWTDRVGQPQHF	TGTGCCAGCAGCTGGACTGACAGGGTAGGCCAGCCCCAGCATTTT
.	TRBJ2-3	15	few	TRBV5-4	CASSLWDSGTDTQYF	TGTGCCAGCAGCCTTTGGGACTCCGGCACAGATACGCAGTATTTT
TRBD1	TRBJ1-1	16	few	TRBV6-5	CASSSWTGGKHTEAFF	TGTGCCAGCAGTTCCTGGACAGGGGGTAAACACACTGAAGCTTTCTTT
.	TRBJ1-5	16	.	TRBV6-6	CASTPTGINSNQPQHF	TGTGCCAGCACCCCAACAGGAATTAATAGCAATCAGCCCCAGCATTTT
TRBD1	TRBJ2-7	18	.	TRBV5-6	CASSPGVGWTGITYEQYF	TGTGCCAGCAGCCCGGGGGTCGGTTGGACAGGGATAACCTACGAGCAGTACTTC
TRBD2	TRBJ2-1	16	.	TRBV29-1	CSAPGLAGVSYNEQFF	TGCAGCGCGCCGGGACTAGCGGGAGTTTCCTACAATGAGCAGTTCTTC
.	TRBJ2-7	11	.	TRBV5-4	CASSLREIVLF	TGTGCCAGCAGCTTGCGGGAAATAGTCCTTTTC
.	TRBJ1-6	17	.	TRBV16	CASSQLTRGGRNSPLHF	TGTGCCAGCAGCCAATTGACGAGAGGAGGAAGGAATTCACCCCTCCACTTT
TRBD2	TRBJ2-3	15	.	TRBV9	CASSVGAGPTDTQYF	TGTGCCAGCAGCGTAGGAGCGGGACCCACAGATACGCAGTATTTT
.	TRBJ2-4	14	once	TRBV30	CAWSVGGSGWIQYF	TGTGCCTGGAGTGTGGGTGGGAGTGGTTGGATTCAGTACTTC